This passage covers 22 T cell receptor beta chains from one sample sequenced in a study of cytomegalovirus exposure and HLA in healthy donors. With 60 Vbeta and 13 Jbeta primers, the PCR was carried out. Profiling relied on immunoSEQ multiplex PCR, and the TCRdb table lists in-frame clones only, not all of them. This table has 210,000 or so clones, approximately 80% appearing once. The sequenced sample was PBMCs. These TCRs come from a boy aged 2 to 10 in good health and CMV-seronegative.

This chain connects TRBV21-1 to TRBJ2-5; the tabulated D call, TRBD2, remains unverified against the DNA. TRBV21-1 is annotated as a pseudogene. This CDR3 is built from 19 residues. The CDR3 DNA sequence: TGTGCCAGCAGCAAATTTCTAGCTGATCTAGCGGGGGTCCAAGAGACCCAGTACTTC. It codes for CASSKFLADLAGVQETQYF.

V usage is TRBV6-5 and J usage is TRBJ2-7; possibly TRBD2 for D (5 bases). CDR1 MNHEY and CDR2 SVGAGI come from the germline V gene. V was trimmed by 0 bases and J by 5 bases, leaving 11 bases between them. The length of the CDR3 is 14 residues. CDR3 coding DNA: TGTGCCAGCAGTTACTCGACGGGGAGCCACGAGCAGTACTTC. This codes for CASSYSTGSHEQYF.

The genes are TRBV7-3 and TRBJ2-2; D perhaps matches TRBD2 (7 bases). Trimming left V 1 base short and J 6 bases short, with 15 bases between. The CDR3 is made up of 16 amino acids. Per germline, CDR1 SGHTA and CDR2 FQGTGA. The CDR3 here is CASSLNGGLIPGELFF. The CDR3 DNA is TGTGCCAGCAGCTTAAACGGGGGGCTTATTCCCGGGGAGCTGTTTTTT.

V gene TRBV11-2 combines with J gene TRBJ2-2; 11 nucleotides agree with TRBD2. Germline assignment: CDR1 SGHAT and CDR2 FQNNGV. CDR3 length equals 17 residues. The ends lost 2 bases at V and 1 base at J; junction bases unmatched: 3. The CDR3: CASSLTSGGMNTGELFF. In DNA form, the CDR3 reads TGTGCCAGCAGCTTAACTAGCGGGGGTATGAACACCGGGGAGCTGTTTTTT.

This chain's CDR3 is CASSVGGDSYEQYF. The CDR3 DNA is TGTGCCAGCAGTGTGGGGGGAGATTCCTACGAGCAGTACTTC. This chain links TRBV25-1 with TRBJ2-7; D may be TRBD2 (6 bases). Germline V CDR1 and CDR2: MGHDK, SYGVNS. The germline V and J ends were trimmed by 4 bases and 1 base, with 11 bases remaining between them. The CDR3 totals 14 residues.

The chain joins TRBV6-5 to TRBJ1-1; D is possibly TRBD1 (6 bases). V lost 5 bases, J lost 2 bases, and 12 bases lay in between. The CDR3 runs to 14 residues. Germline values: CDR1 MNHEY, CDR2 SVGAGI. The CDR3 region is CASSGTRGNTEAFF. In DNA, the CDR3 is TGTGCCAGCAGTGGGACCAGGGGAAACACTGAAGCTTTCTTT.

This clone was observed a handful of times. J is TRBJ1-1 and V is TRBV19; TRBD1 is a possible D gene (6 bases). Germline CDR1 reads LNHDA; CDR2 reads SQIVND (reference sequence). The V gene lost 5 bases and the J gene lost 3 bases, with 13 bases spanning the gap. The CDR3 totals 14 residues. CDR3 loop: CASSAGTSYTEAFF. As DNA, the CDR3 is TGTGCCAGTAGTGCCGGGACAAGCTACACTGAAGCTTTCTTT.

The V gene is TRBV5-1, the J gene TRBJ2-5, with 7 nucleotides matching TRBD1. CDR1 is SGHRS and CDR2 is YFSETQ in the germline V gene. The ends lost 7 bases at V and 2 bases at J; junction bases unmatched: 11. The CDR3 is 15 residues long. CDR3 amino acids: CASGLLMGQQETQYF. CDR3 nucleotides: TGCGCCAGCGGCCTACTTATGGGACAGCAAGAGACCCAGTACTTC.

This chain links TRBV5-1 with TRBJ2-7; 10 nucleotides match TRBD2. J lost 7 bases, V lost 5 bases, and 12 bases had no gene match. The germline gives CDR1 SGHRS, CDR2 YFSETQ. The CDR3 is made up of 15 amino acids. For the CDR3, the DNA is TGCGCCAGCAGTCAAAGCGGGGGGGCCCAATCTGAGCAGTACTTC. This sequence encodes CASSQSGGAQSEQYF.

This chain links TRBV6-1 with TRBJ1-2; the D gene is possibly TRBD1 (5 bases). The CDR3 sequence is 15 residues long. V was cut by 2 bases and J by 1 base, with 11 bases left in between. Germline V gene data show CDR1 as MNHNS and CDR2 as SASEGT. CDR3 sequence reads: CASSELFQGNYGYTF. CDR3 DNA: TGTGCCAGCAGTGAACTTTTCCAGGGTAACTATGGCTACACCTTC.

The chain carries TRBV11-3 and TRBJ1-1; D unclear. CDR1 is SGHNT, CDR2 YENEEA, per germline. Trimming shortened V by 5 bases and J by 8 bases, and 18 bases separated the two germline ends. This CDR3 comprises 14 residues. CDR3 sequence: CASSADRDREEAFF. The CDR3 nucleotides are TGTGCCAGCAGCGCAGACCGGGATCGAGAAGAAGCTTTCTTT. Using reference TRBV11-3 and TRBJ1-1 for the parts outside the CDR3, the full variable domain is EAGVVQSPRYKIIEKKQPVAFWCNPISGHNTLYWYLQNLGQGPELLIRYENEEAVDDSQLPKDRFSAERLKGVDSTLKIQPAELGDSAVYLCASSADRDREEAFFGQGTRLTVV.

The V call is TRBV7-3, the J call TRBJ1-3; a weak D match, TRBD1 (5 bases). The ends were cut back, 11 bases at V and 0 bases at J, with 11 bases in the middle. This CDR3 region has 13 residues. Per the germline V gene, CDR1 is SGHTA and CDR2 is FQGTGA. CDR3 nucleotide sequence: TGTGCCTCCAGGGCGAGCTCTGGAAACACCATATATTTT. Protein product: CASRASSGNTIYF.

This chain joins TRBV11-2 and TRBJ2-7; D perhaps matches TRBD1 (6 bases). The CDR3 runs 15 residues. With 1 base removed from V and 0 bases from J, the gap between germline ends came to 10 bases. Germline V gene data show CDR1 as SGHAT and CDR2 as FQNNGV. The CDR3 here is CASSLARDTSYEQYF. The CDR3 DNA follows: TGTGCCAGCAGCTTAGCACGGGACACCTCCTACGAGCAGTACTTC.

The chain uses TRBV5-1 and TRBJ2-5; 7 positions match TRBD2. The end of the DNA aligns better with TRBJ2-7, so the J call may be wrong. The CDR3 totals 14 residues. Germline V CDR1 and CDR2: SGHRS, YFSETQ. The CDR3 loop is CASSLGGEGHEQYF. The CDR3 DNA is TGCGCCAGCAGCTTGGGGGGGGAGGGCCACGAGCAGTACTTC.

The genes are TRBV6-5 and TRBJ2-7; 7 bases agree with TRBD1. This CDR3 contains 15 residues. With 5 bases clipped from V and 4 bases from J, the junction kept 11 bases outside the gene matches. Per germline, CDR1 MNHEY and CDR2 SVGAGI. For the CDR3, the DNA is TGTGCCAGCAGTATCTCCGGGACAGCCATGTACGAGCAGTACTTC. This codes for CASSISGTAMYEQYF.

CDR3 sequence reads: CSVAPAGGPSYEQYF. CDR3 sequence (DNA): TGCAGCGTGGCCCCAGCGGGAGGGCCCTCCTACGAGCAGTACTTC. The gene calls are TRBV29-1 and TRBJ2-7; 10 bases are shared with TRBD2. The germline V gene has CDR1 SQVTM and CDR2 ANQGSEA. The V segment lost 6 bases and the J segment 0 bases; nucleotides outside the gene matches: 8. This CDR3 is built from 15 residues.

The chain employs TRBV2 and TRBJ2-5; 11 nucleotides line up with TRBD2. Trimming at V came to 7 bases and at J to 5 bases, leaving 9 bases not matched to a gene. This CDR3 spans 15 amino acids. CDR1 is SNHLY, CDR2 FYNNEI, per germline. The CDR3 loop reads CASTPLLAGEETQYF. The CDR3 coding sequence is TGTGCCAGCACACCTTTACTAGCGGGGGAGGAGACCCAGTACTTC.

The CDR3 nucleotides are TGTGCCAGCTCACCTGACGTTGGAGAACTGTTTTTT. Protein: CASSPDVGELFF. The chain combines TRBV18 with TRBJ1-4; D ambiguous. The CDR3 totals 12 residues. Germline V lookup: CDR1 KGHSH, CDR2 LQKENI. V shed 3 bases and J shed 12 bases, with 11 bases lying between them.

The CDR3 spells CASSPLAVYSYEQYF. The CDR3 region has the DNA TGTGCCAGCAGTCCACTAGCGGTTTACTCCTACGAGCAGTACTTC. The chain carries TRBV27 and TRBJ2-7, with TRBD2 matching 8 bases. There are 15 residues in the CDR3. Germline values: CDR1 MNHEY, CDR2 SMNVEV (reference sequence). V was pared by 5 bases and J by 0 bases, with 6 bases of the junction left unmatched.

The chain joins TRBV2 to TRBJ1-1, with TRBD1 as a possible D gene (5 bases). CDR3 size: 14 residues. Per the germline V gene, CDR1 is SNHLY and CDR2 is FYNNEI. V lost 9 bases, J lost 0 bases, and 14 bases lay in between. CDR3: CASRQDTLNTEAFF. The CDR3 bases are TGTGCCAGTAGGCAGGACACCTTGAACACTGAAGCTTTCTTT.

The chain is built from TRBV5-1 and TRBJ2-7, with 7 bases aligning to TRBD2. There are 13 residues in the CDR3. Germline values: CDR1 SGHRS, CDR2 YFSETQ. The trim removed 4 bases at V and 6 bases at J, leaving 7 bases unmatched. CDR3 coding DNA: TGCGCCAGCAGCCCGATGGGGGGGACCGAGCAGTACTTC. It codes for CASSPMGGTEQYF.

Of note for this clone: The junction departs from the called germline gene at one end, perhaps through a read error. The rearrangement uses TRBV29-1 and TRBJ1-2, with TRBD1 matching over 7 bases. The CDR3 is 14 residues long. The germline V gene encodes CDR1 SQVTM and CDR2 ANQGSEA. CDR3 nucleotide sequence: TGCAGCGTCGAAGGAGCAGGGGGTGACTATGGCTACACCTTC. Its translation: CSVEGAGGDYGYTF.